One sample yielded the 2 T cell receptor beta chains listed below, sequenced in a study of OX40 agonist ivuxolimab in advanced cancers. Method: immunoSEQ multiplex PCR; TCRdb's copy keeps in-frame clones and lacks some. The repertoire holds 15,000 to 20,000 clones, with around 80% as singletons. The sequencing here drew on CD4+ or CD8+ T cells sorted from blood, taken in a trial of the OX40 agonist ivuxolimab. The source of these receptors is an adult with an advanced solid tumor such as melanoma, head and neck, liver or kidney cancer.

The chain recombines TRBV11-2 with TRBJ1-3; D is ambiguous. This CDR3 is 18 amino acids long. The germline V and J ends were trimmed by 4 bases and 0 bases, with 19 bases remaining between them. Germline V gene lookup returns CDR1 SGHAT and CDR2 FQNNGV. CDR3 loop: CASSSYLADMSSGNTIYF. Written as DNA, the CDR3 is TGTGCCAGCAGCTCCTACCTTGCTGACATGAGCTCTGGAAACACCATATATTTT. The full variable domain, rest sourced from reference TRBV11-2 and TRBJ1-3, is EAGVAQSPRYKIIEKRQSVAFWCNPISGHATLYWYQQILGQGPKLLIQFQNNGVVDDSQLPKDRFSAERLKGVDSTLKIQPAKLEDSAVYLCASSSYLADMSSGNTIYFGEGSWLTVV.

V is TRBV5-1 and J is TRBJ2-5; D gene uncertain. V was cut by 4 bases and J by 0 bases, with 4 bases left in between. CDR1 and CDR2 from the germline V gene are SGHRS and YFSETQ. There are 12 residues in the CDR3. CDR3 amino acids: CASSPDQETQYF. The CDR3 bases are TGCGCCAGCAGCCCGGACCAAGAGACCCAGTACTTC.